This entry describes one T cell receptor (beta chain). What it recognizes is unknown. These data come from a study of T cell responses to AZD1222 COVID-19 vaccine. Across the study: Second-dose recipients at about 4 or about 12 weeks were treated as one pooled group. Points from the study as a whole: Repertoires were obtained solely post-peak T cell response.

Generated by immunoSEQ multiplex PCR, the TCRdb table keeps only in-frame clones and is missing some. The sample holds some 130,000 clones, 93% seen once. V was clipped by 2 bases and J by 2 bases, with 0 bases between them. Per the germline V gene, CDR1 is PRHDT and CDR2 is FYEKMQ (reference sequence). CDR3 size: 12 residues. This sequence originates from an adult in good health. Specimen: peripheral blood, collected on day 0 of AZD1222 vaccination. The V gene is TRBV13, the J gene TRBJ1-4; D is uncertain. The CDR3 loop reads CASSLTNEKLFF. DNA for the CDR3: TGTGCCAGCAGCTTAACTAATGAAAAACTGTTTTTT.